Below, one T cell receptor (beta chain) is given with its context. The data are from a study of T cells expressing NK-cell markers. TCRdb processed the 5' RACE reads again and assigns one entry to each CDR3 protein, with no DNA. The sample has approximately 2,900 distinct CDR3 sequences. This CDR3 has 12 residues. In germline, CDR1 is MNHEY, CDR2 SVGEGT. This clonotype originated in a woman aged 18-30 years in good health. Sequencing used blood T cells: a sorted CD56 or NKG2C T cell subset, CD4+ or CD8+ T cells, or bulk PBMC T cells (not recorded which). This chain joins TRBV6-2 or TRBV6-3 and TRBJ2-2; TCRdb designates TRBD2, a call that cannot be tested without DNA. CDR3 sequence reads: CASTPNRGELFF.